The subject of this entry is one T cell receptor beta chain. Other DNA variants within this sample encode the same CDR3. Assay used: immunoSEQ multiplex PCR; TCRdb lists only in-frame clones, some missing. The profile shows approximately 18,000 clones, around four fifths of them singletons. Germline V gene lookup returns CDR1 MNHEY and CDR2 SMNVEV (reference sequence). The CDR3 extends over 12 amino acids. The V and J ends lost 3 bases and 6 bases respectively, with 6 bases between them. This sample was taken from a study of OX40 agonist ivuxolimab in advanced cancers. The chain employs TRBV27 and TRBJ2-1, with D perhaps matching TRBD1 or TRBD2 (5 bases each). The specimen was CD4+ or CD8+ T cells sorted from blood, collected in a trial of the OX40 agonist ivuxolimab. This TCR was recovered from an adult with an advanced solid tumor such as melanoma, head and neck, liver or kidney cancer. CDR3 sequence reads: CASSFGTNEQFF. The CDR3 nucleotides are TGTGCCAGCAGTTTCGGGACCAATGAGCAGTTCTTC.